This TCR beta chain was found in a study of lymphopenia after photon versus proton radiotherapy. General study findings and limits: After lymphocyte nadir, photon-treated repertoires showed oligoclonal expansion, especially CD8+ Temra.

Data came from immunoSEQ multiplex PCR; TCRdb stores just in-frame clones and leaves some out. Of about 25,000 clones in the sample, roughly 87% were seen once. As for this clone: Its antigen is not known.

Sequenced material: peripheral blood, taken from a patient treated with photon-based radiotherapy. The TCR comes from a man aged 45 to 65 with gastric cancer.

The CDR3 nucleotides are TGCGCCAGCAGCCAAGTGCCGGGGGTATCCGGGGAGCTGTTTTTT. Its translation is CASSQVPGVSGELFF. The J gene is TRBJ2-2, the V gene TRBV4-1, with D possibly matching TRBD2 (6 bases). V was cut by 1 base and J by 6 bases, with 12 bases left in between. The CDR3 sequence is 15 residues long. CDR1 MGHRA and CDR2 YSYEKL come from the germline V gene.